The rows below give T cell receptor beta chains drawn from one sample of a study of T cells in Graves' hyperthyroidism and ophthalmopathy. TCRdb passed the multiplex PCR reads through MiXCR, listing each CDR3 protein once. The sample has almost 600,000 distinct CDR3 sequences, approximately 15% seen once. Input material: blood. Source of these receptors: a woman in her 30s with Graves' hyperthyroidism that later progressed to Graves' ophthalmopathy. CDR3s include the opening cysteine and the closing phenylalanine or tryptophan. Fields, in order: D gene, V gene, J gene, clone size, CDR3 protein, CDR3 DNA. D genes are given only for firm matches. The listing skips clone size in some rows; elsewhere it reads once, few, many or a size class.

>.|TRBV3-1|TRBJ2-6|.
CASSQEKGASGANVLTF
TGTGCCAGCAGCCAAGAGAAAGGGGCATCAGGGGCCAACGTCCTGACTTTC
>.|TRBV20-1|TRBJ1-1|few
CSATDSRGGFF
TGCAGTGCTACAGACTCCCGAGGGGGTTTCTTT
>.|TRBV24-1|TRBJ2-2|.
CATRPGAVNTGELFF
TGTGCCACTCGGCCGGGGGCAGTGAACACCGGGGAGCTGTTTTTT
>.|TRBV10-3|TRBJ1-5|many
CAISESRSNQPQHF
TGTGCCATCAGTGAGTCTCGATCCAATCAGCCCCAGCATTTT
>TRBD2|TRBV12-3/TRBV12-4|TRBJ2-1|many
CASSLTSAPKNGQFF
TGTGCCAGCAGTCTGACTAGCGCACCAAAAAATGGGCAGTTCTTC
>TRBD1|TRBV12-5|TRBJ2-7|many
CASGLVLGTGSMGAFEQYF
TGTGCTAGTGGTTTGGTACTGGGGACAGGGTCTATGGGGGCTTTCGAGCAGTACTTC
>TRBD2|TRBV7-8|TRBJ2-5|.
CASSQSYSGLAGGSGTQYF
TGTGCCAGCAGCCAATCTTACTCGGGACTAGCGGGAGGGTCTGGGACCCAGTACTTC
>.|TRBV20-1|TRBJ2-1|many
CSARAAPHNEQFF
TGCAGTGCTCGGGCCGCGCCTCACAATGAGCAGTTCTTC
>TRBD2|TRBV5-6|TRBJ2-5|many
CASSLGGLAGAPETQYF
TGTGCCAGCAGCTTGGGAGGACTAGCGGGAGCCCCAGAGACCCAGTACTTC
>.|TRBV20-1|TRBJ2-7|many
CSARDIGAWGIYEQYF
TGCAGTGCTAGAGATATTGGAGCCTGGGGCATCTACGAGCAGTACTTC
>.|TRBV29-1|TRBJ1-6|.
CSVKQGMNSPLHF
TGCAGCGTTAAACAGGGTATGAATTCACCCCTCCACTTT
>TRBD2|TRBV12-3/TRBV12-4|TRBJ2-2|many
CASRLAGGLTGELFF
TGTGCCAGCAGGTTAGCGGGAGGCCTCACCGGGGAGCTGTTTTTT
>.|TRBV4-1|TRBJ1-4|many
CASSPDAEKLFF
TGCGCCAGCAGCCCCGATGCTGAAAAACTGTTTTTT
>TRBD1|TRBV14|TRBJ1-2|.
CASSEHRGRGYGYTF
TGTGCCAGCAGCGAACACAGGGGAAGGGGCTATGGCTACACCTTC
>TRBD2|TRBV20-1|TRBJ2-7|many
CSAGLAGPFYEQYF
TGCAGTGCTGGCTTAGCGGGACCTTTCTACGAGCAGTACTTC
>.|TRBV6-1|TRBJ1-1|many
CASLNPRPMNTEAFF
TGTGCCAGCCTCAACCCCAGACCTATGAACACTGAAGCTTTCTTT
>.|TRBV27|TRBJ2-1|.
CASSLSGAGIHNEQFF
TGTGCCAGCAGTTTATCCGGGGCAGGGATACACAATGAGCAGTTCTTC
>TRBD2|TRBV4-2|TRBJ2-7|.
CASSQRPGGNEQYF
TGTGCCAGCAGCCAAAGACCGGGGGGGAACGAGCAGTACTTC
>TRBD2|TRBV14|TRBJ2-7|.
CASSRGLGLEYREQYF
TGTGCCAGCAGCCGGGGTCTGGGACTAGAGTATCGCGAGCAGTACTTC
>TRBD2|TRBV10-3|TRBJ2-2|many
CAISEAPGLAGPTHTGELFF
TGTGCCATCAGTGAGGCACCCGGACTAGCGGGACCCACGCACACCGGGGAGCTGTTTTTT
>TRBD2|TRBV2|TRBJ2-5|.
CASSEEDSGKQETQYF
TGTGCCAGCAGTGAAGAGGATAGCGGGAAACAAGAGACCCAGTACTTC
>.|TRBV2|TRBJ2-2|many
CASSESRVSTGELFF
TGTGCCAGCAGTGAATCCCGGGTGTCGACCGGGGAGCTGTTTTTT
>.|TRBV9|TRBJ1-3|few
CASRRGNTIYF
TGTGCCAGCCGAAGGGGAAACACCATATATTTT
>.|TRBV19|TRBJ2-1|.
CASSMGGRSSYNEQFF
TGTGCCAGTAGTATGGGTGGGAGAAGCTCCTACAATGAGCAGTTCTTC
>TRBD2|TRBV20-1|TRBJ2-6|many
CSASPAGASGANVLTF
TGCAGTGCTAGTCCAGCGGGGGCCTCTGGGGCCAACGTCCTGACTTTC
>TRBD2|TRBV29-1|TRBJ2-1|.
CSVDGTSGTLNNEQFF
TGCAGCGTTGACGGGACTAGCGGGACCCTAAACAATGAGCAGTTCTTC
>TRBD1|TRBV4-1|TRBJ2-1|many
CASSRNPGTGAYNEQFF
TGCGCCAGCAGCCGGAATCCCGGGACAGGGGCCTACAATGAGCAGTTCTTC